The sequence of this T cell receptor (beta chain) was determined in a study of T cells in Graves' hyperthyroidism and ophthalmopathy. The study, taken as a whole, reports: In validation, the model predicted ophthalmopathy. These predictions came a median 6.5 months before onset.

Template material for amplifying TCR beta CDR3 regions consisted of RNA transcripts. The study used the HTBI primer set for a first-round RT-PCR of the TCR CDR3. TCRdb re-called the multiplex PCR reads through MiXCR, storing one row per CDR3 protein. The table shows around 760,000 distinct CDR3 sequences, with 35% occurring only once. Remarks on this clonotype: Its cognate antigen is unknown.

Sequencing was done on a sample of blood. This TCR was recovered from a woman aged 40 to 49 with Graves' hyperthyroidism.

CDR3 nucleotide sequence: TGCGCCAGCAGCCAACGACCCGGGACAGGGTTTCTCAGGATCCCTGGAAACACCATATATTTT. This gives the protein CASSQRPGTGFLRIPGNTIYF. The J gene is TRBJ1-3, the V gene TRBV4-1; 9 bases are a match to TRBD1. Trimming removed 2 bases from V and 2 bases from J; junction bases left unmatched: 19. The CDR3 has 21 residues. Germline V gene data show CDR1 as MGHRA and CDR2 as YSYEKL.